This T cell receptor beta chain was obtained from a study of cytomegalovirus exposure and HLA in healthy donors (dated by TCRdb to 2015 to 2018). As for the study more broadly: The 500 to 800 repertoires of the first cohort and the 110 or so validation repertoires were produced on the same platform, according to a later analysis. To predict cytomegalovirus infection status, the study brought together high-throughput TCR immunosequencing, statistical association of individual TCRs with disease status, and machine learning. The aim of the study was to test whether cataloging public T cell receptors could identify signatures of past pathogen exposure. Along with the approximately 700-subject first cohort, a separate validation cohort of over a hundred different subjects was used. Overall results and qualifications from the work: In vitro tests confirmed that a few of the cytomegalovirus-associated TCR beta chains recognize cytomegalovirus antigens. The classifier was reported to diagnose cytomegalovirus status with high specificity and sensitivity in both the original cohort and the validation cohort. The study listed approximately 150 TCR beta chains as associated with cytomegalovirus. Subsequent analysis determined that TCRs grouped into clusters in the first cohort also showed a tendency toward co-occurrence across the roughly 120 validation repertoires, and about 93% of cluster scores exceeded 0. The validation cohort had no HLA typing available for a later analysis, so co-occurrence within that cohort was assessed over all 130 or so repertoires. Most TCR sequences were seen in very few donors, while some public TCRs were found in many individuals. The authors suggested that the approach could potentially be generalized to other disease states and immunological phenotypes.

Donors formed part of the validation cohort, which comprised over a hundred subjects and was distinct from the first cohort of over 500 subjects. V is clipped by 5 bases and J by 8 bases, and the sequence between their germline boundaries is 21 bases long. The CDR3 spans 15 residues, from the cysteine through the phenylalanine. CDR3 DNA only is kept here, 45 bases in frame from base 1. CDR1 is given as SEHNR and CDR2 as FQNEAQ, both from the germline V gene (reference sequence). This clone has only a few counts. The clone's antigen remains unknown. No clone much larger than this one lies a single base away; base qualities are absent. The library was generated by the immunoSEQ multiplex PCR assay. The paper's processing steps were these. To diagnose cytomegalovirus status from the catalog of TCR beta chain sequences, a statistical classification framework was built. The table comes from immuneACCESS by way of TCRdb, which keeps in-frame sequences with V and J called. Part of the clones is missing from these tables; in studies checked, under half for an unresolved V gene and the rest for unknown reasons. V, J and clone size reflect that table, while D and trimming were determined from the DNA. For this sample the table gives approximately 190,000 clones, of which approximately 80% were detected only once. Of the sample, roughly 13% falls within the top ten clones.

This TCR came from a woman aged 30 to 39 in good health and CMV-seropositive. The chain is assembled from TRBV7-9 and TRBJ1-2; TRBD1 is perhaps the D gene, given 5 matching bases. The specimen sequenced was PBMCs. The CDR3 protein sequence reads: CASSHQRGPVRGYTF. The sequence in DNA is TGTGCCAGCAGCCACCAAAGGGGTCCCGTGAGGGGCTACACCTTC.